These 4 T cell receptor beta chains share one sample of origin, sequenced in a study of blood T cell repertoires in COVID-19 (dated by TCRdb to the early 2020s). Library generation was performed with the immunoSEQ multiplex PCR assay. In TCRdb, the immuneACCESS table is reduced to in-frame sequences with V and J assigned. These tables do not hold every clone; where another copy was compared, an unresolved V gene accounts for under half, and the others remain unexplained. The sample table lists hundreds of thousands of clones, 86% of them with a count of one. The ten biggest clones cover 10% to 15% of the sample. Sequenced: peripheral blood. Source of these receptors: a woman aged 70-85 years with COVID-19, enrolled during active disease.

The chain combines TRBV9 with TRBJ2-7; D is perhaps TRBD2 (7 bases). Trimming took 3 bases from V and 6 from J, leaving 16 bases between them. The germline CDR1 and CDR2 sequences are SGDLS and YYNGEE. The CDR3 is 14 residues long. In nucleotides, the CDR3 is TGTGCCAGCAGCGAACATGGGGGGGCCGGCGAGCAGTACTTC. Its protein product is CASSEHGGAGEQYF.

The gene calls are TRBV2 and TRBJ1-2; D perhaps matches TRBD1 (6 bases). The CDR3 consists of 13 residues. The V end lost 7 bases, the J end lost 6 bases, and 15 bases lay between the germline ends. Germline V gives CDR1 SNHLY, CDR2 FYNNEI. DNA of the CDR3: TGTGCCAGCAATATTCGACAGGTGGATGGCTACACCTTC. Its protein product is CASNIRQVDGYTF.

The chain uses TRBV7-8 and TRBJ2-5; no reliable D call. The CDR3 length is 17 residues. The V gene lost 4 bases and the J gene lost 2 bases, with 20 bases spanning the gap. CDR1 and CDR2 (germline): SGHVS, FQNEAQ. The CDR3 bases are TGTGCCAGCAGCTCACTCCACTACCCCCTATTTCAAGAGACCCAGTACTTC. It codes for CASSSLHYPLFQETQYF.

V gene TRBV10-1 combines with J gene TRBJ1-1, with D possibly TRBD1 on 5 matching bases. V dropped 0 bases and J dropped 5 bases, with 13 bases sitting between them. Germline CDR1 is WNHNN and CDR2 is SYGVQD (reference sequence). The CDR3 runs 15 residues. CDR3 sequence reads: CASSESGGARTEAFF. The CDR3, as DNA: TGCGCCAGCAGTGAGTCGGGAGGGGCAAGAACTGAAGCTTTCTTT.